A single sample gave rise to the 29 T cell receptor beta chains below, sequenced in a study. Using its own MiXCR run on the 5' RACE reads, TCRdb lists one record per CDR3 protein. The table includes 55,000 to 70,000 distinct CDR3 sequences, 25% to 35% detected once. The sequenced sample was tumor-infiltrating memory CD4+ T cells sorted from the breast tumor. Subset indicated: memory CD4+ T cells, CD4+CD45RO+CD25-. Receptors were obtained from a female donor with breast cancer.

This clonotype was seen a single time. The CDR3 end shows no conserved phenylalanine or tryptophan, and so a read error is likely. The J gene is TRBJ2-1, the V gene TRBV7-9; D is undetermined. The CDR3 covers 14 residues. Germline-derived CDR1 and CDR2 are SEHNR and FQNEAQ (reference sequence). The V gene lost 8 bases and the J gene lost 0 bases, with 11 bases spanning the gap. The CDR3 DNA follows: TGTGCCAGCGGATCGGCCAGCTCCTACAATGAGCAGTTCGTC. This codes for CASGSASSYNEQFV.

This clonotype was found many times. The gene calls are TRBV7-8 and TRBJ2-5, with 8 bases fitting TRBD2. The CDR3 loop spans 16 amino acids. V lost 4 bases, J lost 5 bases, and 12 bases stayed unmatched. Germline CDR1 SGHVS, CDR2 FQNEAQ. The CDR3 sequence is CASSSNSGGGLETQYF. CDR3 nucleotide sequence: TGTGCCAGCAGCTCAAACTCGGGAGGGGGGTTGGAGACCCAGTACTTC.

This clonotype was picked up a small number of times. The chain is built from TRBV15 and TRBJ2-7; D gene uncertain. CDR1 and CDR2 from the germline V gene are LNHNV and YYDKDF (reference sequence). The germline V and J ends were trimmed by 0 bases and 1 base, with 7 bases remaining between them. The CDR3 has 14 amino acids. CDR3: CATSRDRVSYEQYF. For the CDR3, the DNA is TGTGCCACCAGCAGAGATAGAGTTTCCTACGAGCAGTACTTC.

This clonotype was counted ten times or more. The chain joins TRBV4-2 to TRBJ2-5; D is undetermined. The CDR3 has 11 residues. Germline values: CDR1 LGHNA, CDR2 YNFKEQ. V lost 4 bases to trimming and J lost 2 bases, with 2 bases between them. In DNA form, the CDR3 reads TGTGCCAGCAGCCTTCAAGAGACCCAGTACTTC. Amino acid sequence: CASSLQETQYF.

The chain employs TRBV5-1 and TRBJ2-1; 7 positions agree with TRBD1. The CDR3 is 15 residues long. From germline, CDR1 is SGHRS and CDR2 YFSETQ. V shed 4 bases, J shed 2 bases, and the junction held 6 bases outside the gene matches. The CDR3 spells CASSPNRGTYNEQFF. The CDR3 DNA reads as TGCGCCAGCAGCCCAAACAGGGGCACCTACAATGAGCAGTTCTTC.

This clonotype was detected a few times. In DNA form, the CDR3 reads TGTGCCAGCAGCCCACCGAGGGCGGCTAGCTCCTACAATGAGCAGTTCTTC. Protein product: CASSPPRAASSYNEQFF. The V gene is TRBV7-9, the J gene TRBJ2-1; perhaps TRBD2 as D (5 bases). There are 17 residues in the CDR3. Germline V gene lookup returns CDR1 SEHNR and CDR2 FQNEAQ (reference sequence). V shed 5 bases and J shed 0 bases, with 17 bases lying between them.

This clonotype has just a few counts. The V call is TRBV20-1, the J call TRBJ1-3, with 10 positions matching TRBD1. CDR3 length: 14 amino acids. The ends lost 0 bases at V and 7 bases at J; junction bases unmatched: 3. Germline V lookup: CDR1 DFQATT, CDR2 SNEGSKA (reference sequence). The CDR3 region has the DNA TGCAGTGCTAGAGAAACGGGACAGGGGAACACCATATATTTT. It encodes CSARETGQGNTIYF.

This clonotype was seen only a few times. The chain carries TRBV5-1 and TRBJ2-2, with D possibly matching TRBD2 (5 bases). CDR1 is SGHRS, CDR2 YFSETQ, per germline. The germline V and J ends were trimmed by 4 bases and 6 bases, with 13 bases remaining between them. This CDR3 spans 14 amino acids. The CDR3 loop reads CASSGSTNAGELFF. CDR3 nucleotide sequence: TGCGCCAGCAGCGGGAGTACAAACGCCGGGGAGCTGTTTTTT.

This clonotype was observed a few times. V is TRBV27 and J is TRBJ2-1; 7 bases fit TRBD2. This CDR3 region has 16 residues. V lost 2 bases and J lost 9; bases outside the gene matches: 13. CDR1 and CDR2 from the germline V gene are MNHEY and SMNVEV (reference sequence). The CDR3 sequence is CASSLVGLDVLGEQFF. As DNA, the CDR3 is TGTGCCAGCAGTTTAGTAGGACTAGATGTTTTGGGTGAGCAGTTCTTC.

This clonotype showed up just a few times. The chain carries TRBV9 and TRBJ2-1; maybe TRBD1 (5 bases). The V gene's germline CDR1 is SGDLS and CDR2 YYNGEE. V lost 2 bases and J 6 bases, leaving 9 bases between the germline ends. The length of the CDR3 is 13 residues. The CDR3 DNA reads as TGTGCCAGCAGCGTTGGGCAGGGCAATGAGCAGTTCTTC. Amino acids: CASSVGQGNEQFF.

The gene calls are TRBV9 and TRBJ2-7, with no clear D. Germline V gene sequence: CDR1 SGDLS, CDR2 YYNGEE. The V and J ends lost 4 bases and 2 bases respectively, with 16 bases between them. This CDR3 comprises 15 residues. In DNA form, the CDR3 reads TGTGCCAGCAGCCTGGGTTTGGGTACGGCCTACGAGCAGTACTTC. Protein sequence: CASSLGLGTAYEQYF.

This sequence joins TRBV2 and TRBJ1-1, with TRBD1 as a possible D gene (6 bases). CDR3 length: 13 amino acids. V was cut by 9 bases and J by 0 bases, with 11 bases left in between. Germline V gives CDR1 SNHLY, CDR2 FYNNEI. For the CDR3, the DNA is TGTGCCAGTCACAGGGATCTGAACACTGAAGCTTTCTTT. Encoded protein: CASHRDLNTEAFF.

The rearrangement joins TRBV5-1 to TRBJ1-4; TRBD1 matches 8 bases. Unmatched junction bases numbered 2, after V lost 0 bases and J lost 4 bases. The CDR3 spans 15 residues. CDR1 and CDR2 (germline): SGHRS, YFSETQ. The CDR3 protein is CASSLAGQGNEKLFF. CDR3 bases: TGCGCCAGCAGCTTGGCCGGACAGGGTAATGAAAAACTGTTTTTT.

The chain is built from TRBV5-1 and TRBJ2-3; D is ambiguous. Germline assignment: CDR1 SGHRS and CDR2 YFSETQ. CDR3 length: 15 amino acids. Trimming took off 0 bases at V and 2 bases at J, with 10 bases between the two ends. The CDR3 coding sequence is TGCGCCAGCAGCTTGGAAGGCGTCACCACAGATACGCAGTATTTT. Encoded protein: CASSLEGVTTDTQYF.

For this clonotype: The CDR3 does not close with the conserved phenylalanine or tryptophan, likely indicating a read error. The rearrangement links TRBV5-1 to TRBJ2-5; 12 bases are a match to TRBD2. After removal of 3 bases from V and 2 bases from J, the junction contained 5 bases not matched to a gene. This CDR3 contains 16 residues. Germline values: CDR1 SGHRS, CDR2 YFSETQ. The chain's CDR3 is CASSSGLAGTQETQYI. The CDR3, as DNA: TGCGCCAGCAGCTCCGGACTAGCGGGAACTCAAGAGACCCAGTACATC.

The chain couples TRBV7-2 to TRBJ1-5; TRBD1 matches at 7 bases. The CDR3 contains 15 residues. Losses at the gene ends were 5 bases for V and 2 bases for J; bases not matched to a gene: 6. Germline V gene lookup returns CDR1 SGHTA and CDR2 FQGNSA. The CDR3 DNA is TGTGCCAGCAGCCGAACAGGGGCGGGCAATCAGCCCCAGCATTTT. Translated: CASSRTGAGNQPQHF.

The V and J genes are TRBV5-6 and TRBJ2-1; TRBD2 matches 13 bases. The germline V gene encodes CDR1 SGHDT and CDR2 YYEEEE. V dropped 4 bases and J dropped 15; count of bases not matched to a gene: 7. The CDR3 is 13 amino acids. DNA of the CDR3: TGTGCCAGCAGCGCCGGGACTAGCGGGATCGGGTTCTTC. It encodes CASSAGTSGIGFF.

A word on this clonotype: This CDR3 fails to terminate in the conserved phenylalanine or tryptophan, so it likely reflects a read error. The chain links TRBV6-6 to TRBJ1-1; D may be TRBD1 (5 bases). There are 12 residues in the CDR3. From germline, CDR1 is MNHNY and CDR2 SVGAGI (reference sequence). V was trimmed by 7 bases and J by 1 base, leaving 7 bases between them. CDR3 DNA sequence: TGTGCCAGCAAAACAGGGAACACTGAAGCTTTCTTG. This translates into CASKTGNTEAFL.

A few counts support this clonotype. The V and J genes are TRBV11-3 and TRBJ2-2; D unresolved. This CDR3 spans 14 amino acids. Trimming pared 4 bases from V and 2 bases from J, leaving 8 bases between. Germline lookup yields CDR1 SGHNT and CDR2 YENEEA. The CDR3 here is CASSYTVNTGELFF. The CDR3 coding sequence is TGTGCCAGCAGCTACACAGTAAACACCGGGGAGCTGTTTTTT.

This sequence joins TRBV6-5 and TRBJ1-2; 8 positions agree with TRBD1. The CDR3 is made up of 13 amino acids. Looked up from germline, CDR1 is MNHEY and CDR2 is SVGAGI. The V gene end was trimmed by 5 bases and the J gene end by 11 bases; junction bases not matched to a gene: 10. This CDR3 reads CASSPRQGREYTF. The CDR3 region has the DNA TGTGCCAGCAGTCCTAGACAGGGGAGGGAGTACACCTTC.

This clonotype was seen more than once but under ten times. This chain connects TRBV20-1 to TRBJ2-7; no clear D gene. V was cut by 0 bases and J by 3 bases, with 12 bases left in between. The CDR3 loop spans 14 amino acids. Germline V gene data show CDR1 as DFQATT and CDR2 as SNEGSKA (reference sequence). CDR3 loop: CSARESGRNYEQYF. The CDR3 DNA is TGCAGTGCTAGAGAGTCCGGAAGAAACTACGAGCAGTACTTC.

This chain joins TRBV2 and TRBJ1-5; no firm D call. Trimming removed 7 bases from V and 13 bases from J, with 14 bases in between. The CDR3 contains 11 residues. Germline V gene lookup returns CDR1 SNHLY and CDR2 FYNNEI. This CDR3 is CASTQKDTQHF. The CDR3, as DNA: TGTGCCAGCACCCAGAAAGATACGCAGCATTTT. The whole variable domain, filled in from reference TRBV2 and TRBJ1-5, reads EPEVTQTPSHQVTQMGQEVILRCVPISNHLYFYWYRQILGQKVEFLVSFYNNEISEKSEIFDDQFSVERPDGSNFTLKIRSTKLEDSAMYFCASTQKDTQHFGDGTRLSIL.

As DNA, the CDR3 is TGTGCCAGCAGATACGACAGGGGAGGCTACACCTTC. Its translation: CASRYDRGGYTF. This chain joins TRBV6-5 and TRBJ1-2; 8 bases are shared with TRBD1. Germline CDR1 MNHEY, CDR2 SVGAGI. This CDR3 region has 12 residues. V lost 6 bases to trimming and J lost 8 bases; unmatched junction nucleotides: 5.

This rearrangement joins TRBV18 to TRBJ1-1, with 7 bases aligning to TRBD1. The CDR3 covers 13 residues. J was trimmed by 5 bases and V by 3 bases; bases with no gene match: 3. The germline gives CDR1 KGHSH, CDR2 LQKENI. CDR3: CASSPDRETEAFF. In nucleotides, the CDR3 is TGTGCCAGCTCACCCGACAGGGAGACTGAAGCTTTCTTT. The full variable domain, in which reference TRBV18 and TRBJ1-1 provide the parts outside the CDR3, is NAGVMQNPRHLVRRRGQEARLRCSPMKGHSHVYWYRQLPEEGLKFMVYLQKENIIDESGMPKERFSAEFPKEGPSILRIQQVVRGDSAAYFCASSPDRETEAFFGQGTRLTVV.

In this sample, this clonotype turned up many times. The V gene is TRBV20-1, the J gene TRBJ2-3; D not certain. The CDR3 is 12 amino acids. Germline lookup yields CDR1 DFQATT and CDR2 SNEGSKA (reference sequence). Trimming shortened V by 2 bases and J by 4 bases, and 7 bases separated the two germline ends. CDR3 sequence (DNA): TGCAGTGCTAGACAGATCTCAGATACGCAGTATTTT. Protein product: CSARQISDTQYF.

The V call is TRBV5-1, the J call TRBJ2-2, with D perhaps TRBD2 (6 bases). Germline CDR1 is SGHRS and CDR2 is YFSETQ. The CDR3 has 16 amino acids. Trimming removed 4 bases at V and 7 bases at J, with 20 bases between. The DNA of the CDR3 is TGCGCCAGCAGCGAAGGGTTGCGGGACTCCAACGGGGAGCTGTTTTTT. This sequence encodes CASSEGLRDSNGELFF.

The rearrangement joins TRBV29-1 to TRBJ2-1; no reliable D call. CDR3 length equals 11 residues. V was pared by 7 bases and J by 5 bases, with 9 bases between. The germline V gene has CDR1 SQVTM and CDR2 ANQGSEA. The CDR3 DNA sequence: TGCAGCGGCGAGTATAACAATGAGCAGTTCTTC. It translates to CSGEYNNEQFF.

This clonotype occurred many times. This chain connects TRBV20-1 to TRBJ1-5; TRBD1 matches at 7 bases. Germline V lookup: CDR1 DFQATT, CDR2 SNEGSKA (reference sequence). V dropped 4 bases and J dropped 3; count of bases not matched to a gene: 6. The CDR3 extends over 14 amino acids. As DNA, the CDR3 is TGCAGTGCTATTACAGGGGTCTCCAATCAGCCCCAGCATTTT. This translates into CSAITGVSNQPQHF.

This clonotype has only a few counts. The chain combines TRBV6-5 with TRBJ2-3; possibly TRBD2 for D (5 bases). Germline V gives CDR1 MNHEY, CDR2 SVGAGI. The CDR3 consists of 14 residues. The V end lost 11 bases, the J end lost 1 base, and 16 bases lay between the germline ends. The CDR3 DNA reads TGTGCCTCCCAGGTAGCGTGGGGCACAGATACGCAGTATTTT. Its translation is CASQVAWGTDTQYF.